This entry describes one T cell receptor (beta chain). No antigen is known for it. The data were taken from a study of persistence of HIV-infected CD4 T cells. The stimulus was lysate of CMV-infected fibroblasts, roughly 10 ug/mL. CD4+ T cells upregulating both CD40 ligand and CD69 were sorted as responding cells. Donors had undetectable plasma HIV-1 RNA, under 50 copies/mL, for 4+ years. General study points: TCRbeta richness was lower in CMV- and Gag-responding cells than in anti-CD3/anti-CD28-responding cells.

The libraries were made with immunoSEQ version 4 in survey mode. Sequencing was performed with immunoSEQ multiplex PCR; in TCRdb, only in-frame clones are kept and a portion is missing. The data show approximately 18,000 clones, less than 65% seen once. Source: CD4+ T cells sorted from PBMCs after roughly 18-hour stimulation, taken from a patient who received antiretroviral therapy. The TCR comes from an adult woman with HIV who was CMV-seropositive.

The DNA for the CDR3 is TGCGCCAGCAGCCCAACCGGGAGGACGGATTACGAGCAGTACTTC. Its translation: CASSPTGRTDYEQYF. V gene TRBV5-1 combines with J gene TRBJ2-7; 7 nucleotides align to TRBD2. CDR3 length: 15 amino acids. The trim removed 4 bases at V and 4 bases at J, leaving 11 bases unmatched. Germline V lookup: CDR1 SGHRS, CDR2 YFSETQ.